The 32 T cell receptor beta chains listed next were all sequenced from one sample in a study of breast tumors, draining lymph nodes, adjacent tissues (dated by TCRdb to 2016 to 2017). The library was produced with multiplex PCR. Instrument on record: Illumina HiSeq 2000. In TCRdb, the public reads were trimmed at Q25 with fastp and aligned with MiXCR, with productive beta chains retained. CDR3 protein duplicates are merged, each entry listing the most common genes and DNA. This sample is represented by about 130,000 distinct CDR3 sequences; about 20% of them were singletons. The ten most abundant clones make up 2.2% of the sample. Lymph node samples were obtained from the axillary draining lymph nodes of breast cancer patients. The sample comprised axillary lymph node tissue. The origin of the receptors is a female donor with breast cancer. Some clones in this sample may be carry-over from other donors' samples.

Worth noting for this clonotype: One base away lies a much larger clone, so this may be a sequencing read error. The genes are TRBV7-9 and TRBJ2-1; D call uncertain. Germline values: CDR1 SEHNR, CDR2 FQNEAQ (reference sequence). The CDR3 consists of 13 residues. CDR3 residues: CASTKTVDNGQFF. In DNA form, the CDR3 reads TGTGCCAGCACCAAAACAGTTGACAATGGGCAGTTCTTC.

This clonotype appeared many times. The chain carries TRBV4-1 and TRBJ2-7; TRBD1 might be the D (5 bases). The germline CDR1 and CDR2 sequences are MGHRA and YSYEKL. V was trimmed by 4 bases and J by 4 bases, leaving 17 bases between them. This CDR3 comprises 15 residues. The CDR3, as DNA: TGCGCCAGCAGCCTCAGCAGCCAGGGCCGGTACGAGCAGTACTTC. It translates to CASSLSSQGRYEQYF.

The table lists this clonotype with many counts. This chain links TRBV3-1 with TRBJ2-7, with 7 bases identical to TRBD2. Trimming cost V 7 bases and J 0 bases; bases outside gene matches: 6. CDR1 is LGHDT, CDR2 YNNKEL, per germline (reference sequence). The CDR3 extends over 14 amino acids. The CDR3 bases are TGTGCCAGCAAGCTAGCGGCGAGCTCCTACGAGCAGTACTTC. This gives the protein CASKLAASSYEQYF.

In its sample, this clonotype was seen many times. J is TRBJ2-1 and V is TRBV24-1; D might be TRBD1 (6 bases). This CDR3 is built from 20 residues. The V end was cut by 2 bases, the J end by 4 bases, with 26 bases between. CDR1 KGHDR and CDR2 SFDVKD come from the germline V gene. The CDR3 DNA reads TGTGCCACCAGTGATTCTCCAGCGTGGGCTGGGTGGGACAATTACAATGAGCAGTTCTTC. Protein: CATSDSPAWAGWDNYNEQFF.

This sequence joins TRBV7-9 and TRBJ2-2, with TRBD2 matching over 10 bases. The germline V gene has CDR1 SEHNR and CDR2 FQNEAQ (reference sequence). The CDR3 has 14 residues. The junction had 3 bases not matched to a gene; V was cut back by 6 bases and J by 5 bases. The CDR3 protein is CASRGLADTGELFF. The CDR3 DNA sequence: TGTGCCAGCAGAGGACTAGCGGATACCGGGGAGCTGTTTTTT.

This clonotype was found many times. The genes are TRBV4-1 and TRBJ2-7; no definite D call. CDR1 is MGHRA, CDR2 YSYEKL, per germline. The V end lost 1 base, the J end lost 0 bases, and 10 bases lay between the germline ends. The CDR3 has 15 amino acids. The CDR3 region has the DNA TGCGCCAGCAGCCAAGTGTTGGAGAGCTCCTACGAGCAGTACTTC. Translation: CASSQVLESSYEQYF.

This clonotype appeared many times. The rearrangement links TRBV7-9 to TRBJ2-5; D is possibly TRBD2 (5 bases). CDR1 SEHNR and CDR2 FQNEAQ come from the germline V gene (reference sequence). The CDR3 runs to 14 residues. The V end lost 1 base, the J end lost 7 bases, and 13 bases lay between the germline ends. In DNA form, the CDR3 reads TGTGCCAGCAGCTTAGAAGGACTCGCGGGGACCCAGTACTTC. Protein product: CASSLEGLAGTQYF.

The table lists this clonotype with many counts. This chain uses TRBV2 with TRBJ2-5; tentative D call: TRBD2 (6 bases). The CDR3 runs 13 residues. V lost 4 bases and J lost 3, with 9 bases in between. The germline CDR1 and CDR2 sequences are SNHLY and FYNNEI. The chain's CDR3 is CASSVASEETQYF. The CDR3 DNA is TGTGCCAGCAGTGTTGCTAGCGAAGAGACCCAGTACTTC.

A note on this clonotype: A read error may explain this, as a much larger clone is one base away. The V gene is TRBV6-5, the J gene TRBJ2-2, with D hard to call. CDR3 length: 11 residues. Trimming stripped 11 bases from V and 9 bases from J, with 13 bases between. Germline V gene data show CDR1 as MNHEY and CDR2 as SVGAGI. CDR3 coding DNA: TGTGCCGGTATAGGGTTCCGGGAGCTGTTTTTT. It codes for CAGIGFRELFF.

This clonotype was seen at least ten times. The chain uses TRBV7-9 and TRBJ2-7; TRBD2 might be the D (7 bases). Germline V gene lookup returns CDR1 SEHNR and CDR2 FQNEAQ (reference sequence). V lost 5 bases, J lost 3 bases, and 14 bases lay in between. This CDR3 region has 14 residues. CDR3 residues: CASSRGASGYEQYF. Written as DNA, the CDR3 is TGTGCCAGCAGCCGGGGGGCTAGCGGCTACGAGCAGTACTTC.

This clonotype showed up just a few times. The J gene is TRBJ2-6, the V gene TRBV11-2, with a tentative D call TRBD1 (6 bases). The CDR3 sequence is 16 residues long. Trimming left V 4 bases short and J 4 bases short, with 14 bases between. Germline lookup yields CDR1 SGHAT and CDR2 FQNNGV. CDR3 protein: CASSSRRGAGANVLTF. In DNA form, the CDR3 reads TGTGCCAGCAGCTCACGCAGGGGCGCCGGGGCCAACGTCCTGACTTTC. The full variable domain, in which reference TRBV11-2 and TRBJ2-6 provide the parts outside the CDR3, is EAGVAQSPRYKIIEKRQSVAFWCNPISGHATLYWYQQILGQGPKLLIQFQNNGVVDDSQLPKDRFSAERLKGVDSTLKIQPAKLEDSAVYLCASSSRRGAGANVLTFGAGSRLTVL.

This clonotype was seen repeatedly, ten times or more. The chain recombines TRBV24-1 with TRBJ1-6; D is undetermined. V lost 4 bases, J lost 4 bases, and 4 bases lay in between. CDR3 size: 13 residues. Germline V gene sequence: CDR1 KGHDR, CDR2 SFDVKD. This chain's CDR3 is CATSDPYNSPLHF. The CDR3 DNA reads as TGTGCCACCAGTGACCCTTATAATTCACCCCTCCACTTT.

This clonotype came up many times. The chain has TRBV5-1 and TRBJ2-1; possibly TRBD1 for D (6 bases). The CDR3 has 15 amino acids. CDR1 and CDR2 (germline): SGHRS, YFSETQ. Between the trimmed V and J ends, which lost 6 bases and 3 bases, there was a span of 16 bases. CDR3 in DNA: TGCGCCAGCACCCCATTCGGGACAAGCTACAATGAGCAGTTCTTC. As protein: CASTPFGTSYNEQFF.

This clonotype came up many times. The rearrangement links TRBV11-1 to TRBJ2-1, with 10 bases aligning to TRBD2. The V gene's germline CDR1 is SGHAT and CDR2 FQDESV (reference sequence). J was trimmed by 4 bases and V by 4 bases; bases with no gene match: 7. The CDR3 sequence is 16 residues long. The CDR3 sequence is CASSSAWTSGYNEQFF. The CDR3, as DNA: TGTGCCAGCAGCTCAGCGTGGACTAGCGGTTACAATGAGCAGTTCTTC. Complete variable domain (other parts from reference TRBV11-1 and TRBJ2-1): EAEVAQSPRYKITEKSQAVAFWCDPISGHATLYWYRQILGQGPELLVQFQDESVVDDSQLPKDRFSAERLKGVDSTLKIQPAELGDSAMYLCASSSAWTSGYNEQFFGPGTRLTVL.

This clonotype was recorded many times. V gene TRBV19 combines with J gene TRBJ2-3; TRBD1 aligns across 9 bases. This CDR3 contains 16 residues. Germline values: CDR1 LNHDA, CDR2 SQIVND (reference sequence). Trimming cost V 5 bases and J 2 bases; bases outside gene matches: 8. The CDR3 bases are TGTGCCAGTAGTTCAACCGGGACAGGGCCCACAGATACGCAGTATTTT. This codes for CASSSTGTGPTDTQYF.

To note about this clonotype: An end of the junction differs from the germline gene, which may be a read error. The chain couples TRBV4-1 to TRBJ2-5; 9 nucleotides line up with TRBD1. CDR3 length: 14 amino acids. The germline V gene has CDR1 MGHRA and CDR2 YSYEKL. This chain's CDR3 is CANSRWDREGTQYF. CDR3 nucleotide sequence: TGCGCCAACAGCCGCTGGGACAGGGAAGGGACCCAGTACTTC.

CDR3 residues: CASTDRSYSGNTIYF. The CDR3 DNA reads as TGTGCCAGCACCGACAGGTCTTACTCTGGAAACACCATATATTTT. This chain links TRBV3-1 with TRBJ1-3; a possible D gene is TRBD1 (6 bases). Between the trimmed V and J ends, which lost 7 bases and 0 bases, there was a span of 13 bases. The CDR3 is 15 amino acids. From germline, CDR1 is LGHDT and CDR2 YNNKEL (reference sequence).

V gene TRBV2 combines with J gene TRBJ2-2; D gene unclear. Trimming removed 3 bases at V and 5 bases at J, with 19 bases between. The CDR3 covers 17 residues. Germline loops: CDR1 SNHLY, CDR2 FYNNEI. CDR3 residues: CASSETVGVGRTGELFF. For the CDR3, the DNA is TGTGCCAGCAGTGAGACGGTTGGGGTAGGAAGGACCGGGGAGCTGTTTTTT.

CDR3 nucleotides: TGTGCCAGCAGCTCCAGACAGGAAAACATTCAGTACTTC. This translates into CASSSRQENIQYF. This chain joins TRBV13 and TRBJ2-4; tentative D call: TRBD1 (6 bases). V was clipped by 4 bases and J by 5 bases, with 9 bases between them. Germline V lookup: CDR1 PRHDT, CDR2 FYEKMQ (reference sequence). CDR3 length: 13 amino acids.

In DNA, the CDR3 is TGTGCCAGCCAGGGAGCTAGCACAGATACGCAGTATTTT. It yields the protein CASQGASTDTQYF. The J gene is TRBJ2-3, the V gene TRBV28; D tentatively fits TRBD1 or TRBD2 (5 bases each). V shed 8 bases and J shed 0 bases, with 9 bases lying between them. The germline V gene encodes CDR1 MDHEN and CDR2 SYDVKM. This CDR3 is built from 13 residues.

The sample holds a few counts of this clonotype. The chain carries TRBV25-1 and TRBJ1-2; 7 bases agree with TRBD1. This CDR3 contains 14 residues. Germline loops: CDR1 MGHDK, CDR2 SYGVNS. V was pared by 7 bases and J by 6 bases, with 11 bases of the junction left unmatched. CDR3 protein: CASKDSGGLDGYTF. The CDR3, as DNA: TGTGCCAGCAAAGATTCAGGGGGGCTGGATGGCTACACCTTC.

Only a few counts were recorded for this clonotype. Since a much larger clone is just one base distant, this may be a read error. This chain uses TRBV5-1 with TRBJ2-7; 11 bases are shared with TRBD2. The CDR3 is 15 residues long. The germline CDR1 and CDR2 sequences are SGHRS and YFSETQ. The CDR3 loop is CACSLEGTSGREQYF. CDR3 nucleotide sequence: TGCGCCTGCAGCTTGGAGGGGACTAGCGGTCGCGAGCAGTACTTC.

This clonotype came up many times. J is TRBJ2-7 and V is TRBV20-1; D is uncertain. CDR1 and CDR2 (germline): DFQATT, SNEGSKA (reference sequence). V was pared by 3 bases and J by 1 base, with 4 bases between. The CDR3 consists of 11 residues. This CDR3 is CSARGSYEQYF. The CDR3 DNA reads as TGCAGTGCTAGGGGGTCCTACGAGCAGTACTTC.

Notes on this clonotype: A much more abundant neighbour one base away suggests this may be a read error. A read error is likely, as this CDR3 ends without the conserved phenylalanine or tryptophan. The chain couples TRBV9 to TRBJ2-1; D is undetermined. This CDR3 has 13 residues. Trimming removed 4 bases from V and 9 bases from J, with 14 bases in between. Germline values: CDR1 SGDLS, CDR2 YYNGEE. The CDR3 nucleotides read TGTGCCAGCAGCCCAATCGCAAGTGGTGAGCAGTTCCTC. It specifies CASSPIASGEQFL.

This clonotype has a count of ten or more. V and J are TRBV15 and TRBJ1-4; TRBD1 agrees at 9 bases. Germline CDR1 and CDR2: LNHNV and YYDKDF (reference sequence). Losses at the gene ends were 1 base for V and 4 bases for J; bases not matched to a gene: 4. CDR3 length: 16 residues. The CDR3 nucleotides read TGTGCCACCAGCAGAGGACAGGGGGTGTTTAATGAAAAACTGTTTTTT. Residues: CATSRGQGVFNEKLFF.

A word on this clonotype: A single base separates this from a much larger clone, so it may be a read error. This chain uses TRBV6-6 with TRBJ2-2; TRBD2 aligns across 10 bases. CDR1 is MNHNY and CDR2 is SVGAGI in the germline V gene (reference sequence). This CDR3 is 14 amino acids long. The CDR3 DNA is TGTGCCAGCACCCGGACTAGCGGCACCGGGGAGCCGTTTTTT. It is translated as CASTRTSGTGEPFF.

This clonotype was detected many times. This sequence joins TRBV6-6 and TRBJ1-6; weak D call: TRBD1 (5 bases). Trimming removed 2 bases at V and 0 bases at J, with 8 bases between. This CDR3 spans 16 amino acids. Germline loops: CDR1 MNHNY, CDR2 SVGAGI (reference sequence). DNA of the CDR3: TGTGCCAGCAGTTACCAGGGAAGCTCCTATAATTCACCCCTCCACTTT. It yields the protein CASSYQGSSYNSPLHF.

This clonotype appeared many times. The genes are TRBV5-5 and TRBJ1-2; D gene uncertain. From germline, CDR1 is SGHKS and CDR2 YYEKEE (reference sequence). V lost 5 bases to trimming and J lost 3 bases, with 14 bases between them. This CDR3 is built from 14 residues. CDR3 amino acids: CASSWTTTYYGYTF. The CDR3 DNA follows: TGTGCCAGCAGTTGGACGACTACTTACTATGGCTACACCTTC.

This clonotype has at least ten counts. The chain recombines TRBV5-6 with TRBJ2-7; 9 bases are shared with TRBD2. Germline CDR1 and CDR2: SGHDT and YYEEEE. The CDR3 runs 15 residues. V was clipped by 4 bases and J by 5 bases; unmatched bases: 10. The CDR3 protein is CASSRPGLASHEQYF. The CDR3 DNA reads TGTGCCAGCAGCCGACCGGGACTAGCTTCCCACGAGCAGTACTTC.

In its sample, this clonotype was seen many times. V and J are TRBV5-8 and TRBJ1-2; no clear D gene. The CDR3 totals 14 residues. The V end was cut by 4 bases, the J end by 3 bases, with 13 bases between. Germline CDR1 and CDR2: SGHTS and YDEGEE. CDR3: CASSQSRGDYGYTF. CDR3 in DNA: TGTGCCAGCAGCCAATCAAGAGGAGACTATGGCTACACCTTC.

This clonotype was counted many times. The CDR3 coding sequence is TGTGCCAGCACACCCTTACGGCTATCGAACACCGGGGAGCTGTTTTTT. Residues: CASTPLRLSNTGELFF. V usage is TRBV6-6 and J usage is TRBJ2-2; D gene unclear. This CDR3 contains 16 residues. The V gene's germline CDR1 is MNHNY and CDR2 SVGAGI (reference sequence). The V end was cut by 7 bases, the J end by 0 bases, with 15 bases between.

This clonotype has a count of ten or more. J is TRBJ1-6 and V is TRBV27; D perhaps matches TRBD1 (5 bases). V lost 0 bases and J lost 9, with 12 bases in between. The CDR3 extends over 15 amino acids. CDR1 and CDR2 (germline): MNHEY, SMNVEV (reference sequence). The CDR3 bases are TGTGCCAGCAGTTTATCGTGGGGCATAGGTTCACCCCTCCACTTT. The encoded protein is CASSLSWGIGSPLHF.